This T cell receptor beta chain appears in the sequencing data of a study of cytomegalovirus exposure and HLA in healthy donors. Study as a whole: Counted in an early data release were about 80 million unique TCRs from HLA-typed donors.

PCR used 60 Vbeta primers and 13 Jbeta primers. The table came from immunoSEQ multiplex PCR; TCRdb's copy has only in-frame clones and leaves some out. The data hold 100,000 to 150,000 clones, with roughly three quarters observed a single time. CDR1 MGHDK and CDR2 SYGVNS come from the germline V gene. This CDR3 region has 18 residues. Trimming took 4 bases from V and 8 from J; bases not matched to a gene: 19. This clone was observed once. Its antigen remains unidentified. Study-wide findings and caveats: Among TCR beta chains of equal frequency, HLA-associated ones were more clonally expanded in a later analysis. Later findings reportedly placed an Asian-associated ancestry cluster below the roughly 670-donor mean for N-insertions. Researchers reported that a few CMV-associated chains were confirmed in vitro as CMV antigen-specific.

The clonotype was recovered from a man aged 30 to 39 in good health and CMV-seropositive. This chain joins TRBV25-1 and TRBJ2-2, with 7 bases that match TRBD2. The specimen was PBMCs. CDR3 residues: CASSGWEVWSARGGELFF. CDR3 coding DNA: TGTGCCAGCAGTGGCTGGGAAGTTTGGAGCGCGCGGGGGGGGGAGCTGTTTTTT.